The 10 T cell receptor beta chains presented below share a single source sample, sequenced in a study of cytomegalovirus exposure and HLA in healthy donors. The PCR made use of 60 Vbeta and 13 Jbeta primers. The assay was immunoSEQ multiplex PCR, and TCRdb's table has in-frame clones only and misses some. The repertoire holds approximately 89,000 clones, with approximately 80% as singletons. The sample consisted of PBMCs. The receptors derive from a man aged 30-40 years in good health and CMV-seronegative.

To note about this clone: The junction and the germline gene differ at one end; a read error may be behind it. The chain is built from TRBV7-9 and TRBJ1-6; 7 bases match TRBD1. The CDR3 sequence is 15 residues long. CDR1 is SEHNR and CDR2 is FQNEAQ in the germline V gene (reference sequence). The CDR3 nucleotides read TGTTCCAGCAGCTTCCCTGGGACAGATAATTCACCCCTCCACTTT. Translation gives CSSSFPGTDNSPLHF.

This rearrangement joins TRBV5-1 to TRBJ2-1; 10 positions agree with TRBD1. The CDR3 extends over 15 amino acids. After removal of 3 bases from V and 4 bases from J, the junction contained 4 bases not matched to a gene. Germline assignment: CDR1 SGHRS and CDR2 YFSETQ. As DNA, the CDR3 is TGCGCCAGCAGCTCCGGGACAGGGGCTTACAATGAGCAGTTCTTC. Encoded protein: CASSSGTGAYNEQFF.

The V gene is TRBV7-9, the J gene TRBJ1-2; no clear D gene. CDR1 SEHNR and CDR2 FQNEAQ come from the germline V gene (reference sequence). This CDR3 comprises 14 residues. V was clipped by 1 base and J by 7 bases, with 13 bases between them. CDR3 sequence (DNA): TGTGCCAGCAGCTTAGAGGTGGAGGATCTTGGCTACACCTTC. This codes for CASSLEVEDLGYTF.

The sample holds one count of this clone. In DNA, the CDR3 is TGTGCCAGCAGTTCGGGACAGGGTCTGGAGACCCAGTACTTC. Amino acid sequence: CASSSGQGLETQYF. J is TRBJ2-5 and V is TRBV27; 9 bases line up with TRBD1. The J segment lost 5 bases and the V segment lost 4 bases, leaving 5 bases of the junction unmatched. This CDR3 comprises 14 residues. The germline V gene encodes CDR1 MNHEY and CDR2 SMNVEV (reference sequence).

This clone was seen a few times. The gene calls are TRBV11-2 and TRBJ2-2, with a tentative D call TRBD1 (5 bases). This CDR3 has 14 amino acids. In germline, CDR1 is SGHAT, CDR2 FQNNGV. Trimming left V 4 bases short and J 6 bases short, with 12 bases between. CDR3: CASSSQGVAGELFF. DNA for the CDR3: TGTGCCAGCAGCTCCCAAGGGGTGGCCGGGGAGCTGTTTTTT.

The chain has TRBV5-4 and TRBJ1-6; 11 bases agree with TRBD1. Looked up from germline, CDR1 is SGHNT and CDR2 is YYREEE (reference sequence). J gave up 8 bases and V 4 bases, and 8 bases lay outside the gene matches. The CDR3 runs to 16 residues. The CDR3 sequence is CASSQDPGQGDSPLHF. The CDR3 DNA is TGTGCCAGCAGCCAAGACCCGGGACAGGGGGATTCACCCCTCCACTTT. The full variable domain, its missing parts supplied by reference TRBV5-4 and TRBJ1-6, is ETGVTQSPTHLIKTRGQQVTLRCSSQSGHNTVSWYQQALGQGPQFIFQYYREEENGRGNFPPRFSGLQFPNYSSELNVNALELDDSALYLCASSQDPGQGDSPLHFGNGTRLTVT.

The chain is built from TRBV7-4 and TRBJ2-1; TRBD1 agrees at 7 bases. The germline CDR1 and CDR2 sequences are SGHVT and SQSDAQ. There are 12 residues in the CDR3. Trimming took 5 bases from V and 10 from J; bases not matched to a gene: 5. The CDR3 loop is CASSPADREQFF. Here the CDR3 DNA reads TGTGCCAGCAGCCCCGCGGACAGGGAGCAGTTCTTC.

The chain employs TRBV14 and TRBJ2-2, with 9 bases identical to TRBD2. The CDR3 is 18 amino acids. Germline CDR1 is SGHDN and CDR2 is FVKESK. V was pared by 0 bases and J by 1 base, with 6 bases of the junction left unmatched. The CDR3 protein is CASSQERSSGGNTGELFF. The CDR3 DNA reads as TGTGCCAGCAGCCAAGAAAGAAGTAGCGGGGGGAACACCGGGGAGCTGTTTTTT.

The V gene is TRBV29-1, the J gene TRBJ2-1, with D tentatively TRBD2 (6 bases). Germline-derived CDR1 and CDR2 are SQVTM and ANQGSEA. Trimming cost V 2 bases and J 7 bases, with 15 bases left between them. The length of the CDR3 is 14 residues. CDR3 in amino acids: CSVESGGAGNEQFF. The CDR3 DNA follows: TGCAGCGTTGAATCAGGAGGGGCCGGGAATGAGCAGTTCTTC.

By share, this clone counts as large (0.1 to 1%). This chain connects TRBV11-2 to TRBJ1-1, with 7 nucleotides matching TRBD1. The germline V gene has CDR1 SGHAT and CDR2 FQNNGV. The CDR3 spans 14 residues. V shed 4 bases and J 4 bases; nucleotides not matched to a gene: 6. DNA of the CDR3: TGTGCCAGCAGCTCCGCAGGGACAGTCACTGAAGCTTTCTTT. It yields the protein CASSSAGTVTEAFF.